This paragraph reports one T cell receptor (beta chain). Its antigen is undetermined. This entry is derived from a study of CXCR3-negative and CXCR3-positive naive CD8 T cells. Study-wide results and caveats: Naive cells, whether CXCR3-negative or CXCR3-positive, had similar TRBV-TRBJ usage, while memory cells differed. Relative to CXCR3-negative naive cells, CXCR3-positive naive cells had more hydrophobic TRB CDR3s.

This CDR3 has 18 residues. Germline V lookup: CDR1 SGHDT, CDR2 YYEEEE. UMI-labeled 5' RACE yielded the TRB cDNA libraries. TCRdb reanalyzed the 5' RACE reads and collapses them to one entry per CDR3 protein, without DNA. Its table lists around 90,000 distinct CDR3 sequences. Sequencing was carried out using naive CXCR3- CD8+ T cells from blood. Subset here: CD45RO-CCR7+CD27+CD95- naive CD8+ T cells lacking CXCR3 (TNR3-). The chain joins TRBV5-6 to TRBJ2-1; the D gene TCRdb calls, TRBD2, cannot be checked with no DNA. The origin of this receptor is a human donor in good health. Some clones in this sample may be carry-over from other donors' samples. The CDR3 loop is CASSLSLPSLRSYNEQFF.